This entry lists 10 T cell receptor beta chains sequenced from one sample in a study of shared clonotypes between healthy human individuals. Assay: immunoSEQ multiplex PCR; the TCRdb copy retains only in-frame clones and omits some. The sample has around 690,000 clones, 80% to 95% seen once. Specimen: memory CD8+ T cells from PBMCs. As to subset: CD45RO+ cells pooled with CCR7-negative TemRA cells. Receptors were obtained from a man younger than 30 in good health. Some clones in this sample may be carry-over from other donors' samples.

This chain links TRBV29-1 with TRBJ2-7; 7 nucleotides match TRBD1. V lost 0 bases, J lost 2 bases, and 4 bases stayed unmatched. Germline V gene data show CDR1 as SQVTM and CDR2 as ANQGSEA. This CDR3 contains 14 residues. The CDR3 spells CSVEENRGAYEQYF. The CDR3 DNA reads as TGCAGCGTTGAAGAGAACAGGGGCGCCTACGAGCAGTACTTC.

The chain employs TRBV4-3 and TRBJ2-5; TRBD2 agrees at 10 bases. V trimming: 0 bases; J trimming: 9 bases; junction bases outside the gene matches: 10. The CDR3 runs 16 residues. CDR1 and CDR2 from the germline V gene are LGHNA and YSLEER. CDR3: CASSQDRASGSGAQYF. DNA for the CDR3: TGCGCCAGCAGCCAAGATCGGGCTAGCGGGAGCGGGGCCCAGTACTTC.

This rearrangement joins TRBV14 to TRBJ2-7; 10 positions agree with TRBD2. Germline values: CDR1 SGHDN, CDR2 FVKESK. V lost 3 bases to trimming and J lost 4 bases; unmatched junction nucleotides: 6. This CDR3 contains 15 residues. CDR3 loop: CASSQGAGGDYEQYF. The CDR3 DNA follows: TGTGCCAGCAGCCAGGGAGCGGGAGGGGATTACGAGCAGTACTTC.

The rearrangement uses TRBV27 and TRBJ1-1, with TRBD1 identical over 9 bases. The CDR3 runs 16 residues. V was pared by 6 bases and J by 10 bases, with 18 bases of the junction left unmatched. Germline CDR1 reads MNHEY; CDR2 reads SMNVEV (reference sequence). CDR3 amino acids: CASRGTGTGNYWGAFF. CDR3 sequence (DNA): TGTGCCAGCAGGGGTACCGGGACAGGGAATTACTGGGGAGCTTTCTTT.

The chain joins TRBV6-4 to TRBJ2-7; possibly TRBD1 for D (5 bases). Trimming removed 2 bases at V and 3 bases at J, with 8 bases between. The CDR3 is 13 amino acids. CDR1 MRHNA and CDR2 SNTAGT come from the germline V gene. The CDR3 DNA is TGTGCCAGCAGTGACGGCAGGGACTACGAGCAGTACTTC. Its protein is CASSDGRDYEQYF.

The CDR3 protein is CASSLSRGMNTEAFF. DNA of the CDR3: TGTGCCAGCAGCCTTAGCCGGGGGATGAACACTGAAGCTTTCTTT. J is TRBJ1-1 and V is TRBV6-5; D is possibly TRBD1 (5 bases). The V end lost 6 bases, the J end lost 0 bases, and 14 bases lay between the germline ends. Per germline, CDR1 MNHEY and CDR2 SVGAGI. This CDR3 contains 15 residues.

The gene calls are TRBV5-4 and TRBJ2-1; no reliable D call. This CDR3 comprises 13 residues. The V end was cut by 1 base, the J end by 5 bases, with 7 bases between. Germline V gene sequence: CDR1 SGHNT, CDR2 YYREEE (reference sequence). CDR3 nucleotides: TGTGCCAGCAGCTTGTTTACCGACAATGAGCAGTTCTTC. Translating gives CASSLFTDNEQFF.

J is TRBJ1-2 and V is TRBV4-2; TRBD1 aligns across 7 bases. The CDR3 length is 11 residues. Germline CDR1 reads LGHNA; CDR2 reads YNFKEQ. Losses at the gene ends were 6 bases for V and 6 bases for J; bases not matched to a gene: 1. As DNA, the CDR3 is TGTGCCAGCAGGCAGGGGGATGGCTACACCTTC. This sequence encodes CASRQGDGYTF.

The chain uses TRBV6-1 and TRBJ2-7; 10 bases are shared with TRBD2. The CDR3 length is 14 residues. The germline gives CDR1 MNHNS, CDR2 SASEGT. J gave up 1 base and V 6 bases, and 3 bases lay outside the gene matches. CDR3 residues: CASSPSGSSYEQYF. The CDR3 DNA sequence: TGTGCCAGCAGCCCTAGCGGGAGTTCCTACGAGCAGTACTTC.

The chain links TRBV29-1 to TRBJ2-1; D may be TRBD2 (5 bases). Looked up from germline, CDR1 is SQVTM and CDR2 is ANQGSEA. Trimming shortened V by 8 bases and J by 0 bases, and 20 bases separated the two germline ends. This CDR3 spans 16 amino acids. In nucleotides, the CDR3 is TGCAGCATACTTCCCATTGCGGGCCGCTCCTACAATGAGCAGTTCTTC. Protein: CSILPIAGRSYNEQFF.